These 28 T cell receptor beta chains were sequenced from one sample in a study of human T cells and chemical hapten exposure. The time point denotes: patch test 2, 6 weeks after DPC sensitization. Sample treatment: therapeutic diphenylcyclopropenone sensitization with weekly scalp DPC. In TCRdb, the RACE reads were re-called with MiXCR into one record per CDR3 protein. The top ten hold 4.5% to 6% of the sample, which has under 450,000 distinct CDR3 sequences, over 6% seen once. The sequencing used whole blood, collected in connection with sensitization to the hapten diphenylcyclopropenone (DPC). These TCRs come from a woman aged 18-35 years with alopecia areata. Some clones in this sample may be carry-over from other donors' samples.

This clonotype was recorded at least ten times. The genes are TRBV13 and TRBJ2-3, with 8 bases fitting TRBD2. Trimming cost V 6 bases and J 0 bases; bases outside gene matches: 11. The CDR3 runs to 17 residues. From germline, CDR1 is PRHDT and CDR2 FYEKMQ (reference sequence). The CDR3 nucleotides are TGTGCCAGCAGATGGAAAGCGGGGGCCCCTAGCACAGATACGCAGTATTTT. This sequence encodes CASRWKAGAPSTDTQYF.

The CDR3 nucleotides are TGTGCCAGCAGTCCGGACAGCGATGCAACTAATGAAAAACTGTTTTTT. This encodes CASSPDSDATNEKLFF. The J gene is TRBJ1-4, the V gene TRBV7-9; weak D call: TRBD1 (6 bases). The germline gives CDR1 SEHNR, CDR2 FQNEAQ (reference sequence). The CDR3 consists of 16 residues. V dropped 6 bases and J dropped 0 bases, with 14 bases sitting between them. The full variable domain, its missing parts supplied by reference TRBV7-9 and TRBJ1-4, is DTGVSQNPRHKITKRGQNVTFRCDPISEHNRLYWYRQTLGQGPEFLTYFQNEAQLEKSRLLSDRFSAERPKGSFSTLEIQRTEQGDSAMYLCASSPDSDATNEKLFFGSGTQLSVL.

The table lists this clonotype with many counts. This chain uses TRBV28 with TRBJ2-5; D may be TRBD1 (6 bases). Trimming shortened V by 6 bases and J by 2 bases, and 16 bases separated the two germline ends. There are 15 residues in the CDR3. From germline, CDR1 is MDHEN and CDR2 SYDVKM. CDR3 loop: CASSRIDRNQETQYF. The CDR3 nucleotides are TGTGCCAGCAGCCGCATTGACAGGAATCAAGAGACCCAGTACTTC.

The chain has TRBV6-2 or TRBV6-3 and TRBJ2-3; 8 bases line up with TRBD2. Germline V gene data show CDR1 as MNHEY and CDR2 as SVGEGT. The CDR3 totals 19 residues. Trimming removed 2 bases from V and 0 bases from J; junction bases left unmatched: 13. CDR3 sequence reads: CASSYPTAGAAPSTDTQYF. Written as DNA, the CDR3 is TGTGCCAGCAGTTACCCTACAGCGGGGGCGGCACCTAGCACAGATACGCAGTATTTT.

This clonotype has just a few counts. The chain couples TRBV2 to TRBJ1-4; D ambiguous. The length of the CDR3 is 17 residues. Trimming left V 6 bases short and J 5 bases short, with 22 bases between. CDR1 SNHLY and CDR2 FYNNEI come from the germline V gene. CDR3 region: CASSPGVGGSGNEKLFF. The CDR3 DNA follows: TGTGCCAGCAGCCCCGGCGTTGGTGGGTCCGGCAATGAAAAACTGTTTTTT.

This clonotype was seen many times. The CDR3 protein is CASSFDREYYGYTF. Written as DNA, the CDR3 is TGTGCCAGCAGTTTTGACAGGGAGTACTATGGCTACACCTTC. The V and J genes are TRBV12-3 or TRBV12-4 and TRBJ1-2, with 7 bases lining up with TRBD1. The CDR3 covers 14 residues. Trimming removed 3 bases from V and 3 bases from J; junction bases left unmatched: 4.

This clonotype was found many times. The chain joins TRBV3-1 to TRBJ1-5; D uncertain. Trimming left V 1 base short and J 3 bases short, with 7 bases between. Germline V gives CDR1 LGHDT, CDR2 YNNKEL (reference sequence). The CDR3 totals 14 residues. The CDR3 DNA follows: TGTGCCAGCAGCCAAGCCACAGACAATCAGCCCCAGCATTTT. This encodes CASSQATDNQPQHF.

This clonotype was detected a few times. The chain uses TRBV2 and TRBJ2-3, with D unclear. CDR1 SNHLY and CDR2 FYNNEI come from the germline V gene. The CDR3 loop spans 17 amino acids. Trimming cost V 7 bases and J 0 bases, with 20 bases left between them. CDR3 region: CASKGPSARLSTDTQYF. DNA of the CDR3: TGTGCCAGCAAGGGTCCCTCGGCGCGACTGAGCACAGATACGCAGTATTTT.

This chain links TRBV7-9 with TRBJ2-3, with 7 bases that match TRBD2. The CDR3 runs 17 residues. V lost 5 bases, J lost 2 bases, and 13 bases stayed unmatched. CDR1 is SEHNR and CDR2 is FQNEAQ in the germline V gene (reference sequence). CDR3 loop: CASSPPGGERLTDTQYF. CDR3 nucleotides: TGTGCCAGCAGCCCCCCTGGGGGGGAAAGACTCACAGATACGCAGTATTTT.

This clonotype was observed at least ten times. The V call is TRBV3-1, the J call TRBJ2-1; no definite D call. V lost 0 bases and J 2 bases, leaving 5 bases between the germline ends. There are 14 residues in the CDR3. Looked up from germline, CDR1 is LGHDT and CDR2 is YNNKEL (reference sequence). The CDR3 nucleotides read TGTGCCAGCAGCCAAGATGCCACCTACAATGAGCAGTTCTTC. Translation: CASSQDATYNEQFF.

This sequence joins TRBV7-2 and TRBJ2-1, with TRBD2 matching 10 bases. The CDR3 is made up of 14 amino acids. Looked up from germline, CDR1 is SGHTA and CDR2 is FQGNSA. Losses at the gene ends were 5 bases for V and 5 bases for J; bases not matched to a gene: 3. The CDR3 sequence: CASSPGLANNEQFF. For the CDR3, the DNA is TGTGCCAGCAGCCCGGGACTAGCGAACAATGAGCAGTTCTTC.

This clonotype was recorded at least ten times. The J gene is TRBJ1-5, the V gene TRBV7-8, with 7 positions matching TRBD1. Germline assignment: CDR1 SGHVS and CDR2 FQNEAQ. This CDR3 has 15 residues. CDR3 DNA sequence: TGTGGTAGAGCTACAGGGGTCGATAGCAATCAGCCCCAGCATTTT. Translating gives CGRATGVDSNQPQHF.

This clonotype was counted ten times or more. The rearrangement links TRBV6-2 or TRBV6-3 to TRBJ1-1; perhaps TRBD1 as D (5 bases). Per germline, CDR1 MNHEY and CDR2 SVGEGT. The CDR3 covers 14 residues. Trimming stripped 7 bases from V and 0 bases from J, with 12 bases between. The CDR3 DNA reads TGTGCCAGCACCCAGAGGGGATTGAACACTGAAGCTTTCTTT. This sequence encodes CASTQRGLNTEAFF.

This clonotype was recorded many times. CDR3 coding DNA: TGTGCCAGCAGCCAACGGGACAGGGATTCTGGCAATCAGCCCCAGCATTTT. Protein sequence: CASSQRDRDSGNQPQHF. The chain employs TRBV4-2 and TRBJ1-5, with 9 nucleotides matching TRBD1. Per the germline V gene, CDR1 is LGHNA and CDR2 is YNFKEQ. V shed 2 bases, J shed 2 bases, and the junction held 7 bases outside the gene matches. The CDR3 is 17 amino acids.

This clonotype has ten or more counts. This rearrangement joins TRBV4-1 to TRBJ1-1; D not resolved. The CDR3 totals 15 residues. CDR1 and CDR2 (germline): MGHRA, YSYEKL. V shed 1 base and J shed 1 base, with 10 bases lying between them. DNA for the CDR3: TGCGCCAGCAGCCAAGTCGACTTTGCGAACACTGAAGCTTTCTTT. As protein: CASSQVDFANTEAFF.

This clonotype occurred many times. This chain uses TRBV7-9 with TRBJ1-1; D is unresolved. V was shortened by 4 bases and J by 9 bases, with 12 bases between the two germline ends. From germline, CDR1 is SEHNR and CDR2 FQNEAQ (reference sequence). This CDR3 comprises 12 residues. CDR3 sequence reads: CASSYVADQAFF. The CDR3 DNA reads TGTGCCAGCAGCTATGTTGCGGATCAAGCTTTCTTT.

J is TRBJ1-1 and V is TRBV7-2; D is unresolved. Germline values: CDR1 SGHTA, CDR2 FQGNSA. Trimming took off 6 bases at V and 7 bases at J, with 12 bases between the two ends. The CDR3 runs to 12 residues. CDR3 nucleotides: TGTGCCAGCAGGTCAGCAATAGGTGAAGCTTTCTTT. Its translation is CASRSAIGEAFF.

The rearrangement uses TRBV28 and TRBJ2-1; possibly TRBD1 or TRBD2 for D (5 bases each). CDR1 is MDHEN, CDR2 SYDVKM, per germline. Trimming left V 4 bases short and J 9 bases short, with 19 bases between. The CDR3 extends over 15 amino acids. This CDR3 is CASSSFDRLGSEQFF. As DNA, the CDR3 is TGTGCCAGCAGTTCATTTGACAGATTAGGGAGTGAGCAGTTCTTC.

The chain employs TRBV5-1 and TRBJ1-2; perhaps TRBD1 as D (5 bases). This CDR3 is 14 amino acids long. CDR1 is SGHRS, CDR2 YFSETQ, per germline. V dropped 4 bases and J dropped 6 bases, with 16 bases sitting between them. CDR3 DNA sequence: TGCGCCAGCAGCGGAGCGGGACGGCGTGATGGCTACACCTTC. This sequence encodes CASSGAGRRDGYTF. Full variable domain (outside the CDR3, taken from reference TRBV5-1 and TRBJ1-2): KAGVTQTPRYLIKTRGQQVTLSCSPISGHRSVSWYQQTPGQGLQFLFEYFSETQRNKGNFPGRFSGRQFSNSRSEMNVSTLELGDSALYLCASSGAGRRDGYTFGSGTRLTVV.

This clonotype was detected only a few times. The chain employs TRBV2 and TRBJ1-4; D may be TRBD1 (6 bases). Looked up from germline, CDR1 is SNHLY and CDR2 is FYNNEI. The length of the CDR3 is 14 residues. The ends were cut back, 7 bases at V and 8 bases at J, with 17 bases in the middle. CDR3 sequence: CASTPYRAGEKLFF. The CDR3 bases are TGTGCCAGCACCCCGTACAGGGCGGGGGAAAAACTGTTTTTT.

This clonotype showed up just a few times. The V gene is TRBV20-1, the J gene TRBJ2-7; TRBD1 matches 8 bases. Germline V gives CDR1 DFQATT, CDR2 SNEGSKA (reference sequence). This CDR3 has 13 amino acids. With V trimmed by 5 bases and J by 2 bases, 5 bases remained unmatched. CDR3 DNA: TGCAGTGCTTCGGACAGGGTCCCCTACGAGCAGTACTTC. Its protein is CSASDRVPYEQYF.

This clonotype has a count of ten or more. The chain couples TRBV12-3 or TRBV12-4 to TRBJ1-4; TRBD1 agrees at 7 bases. The CDR3 totals 13 residues. Losses at the gene ends were 2 bases for V and 8 bases for J; bases not matched to a gene: 2. The CDR3 reads CASSLSRGEKLFF. The DNA of the CDR3 is TGTGCCAGCAGTTTATCCAGGGGGGAAAAACTGTTTTTT.

This clonotype was observed many times. The chain uses TRBV6-6 and TRBJ1-6; D is ambiguous. Per the germline V gene, CDR1 is MNHNY and CDR2 is SVGAGI (reference sequence). This CDR3 has 13 amino acids. V was clipped by 5 bases and J by 8 bases, with 10 bases between them. The CDR3 loop is CASSDRSYSPLHF. The CDR3 coding sequence is TGTGCCAGCAGTGATAGGTCCTATTCACCCCTCCACTTT.

This clonotype was found many times. The rearrangement links TRBV20-1 to TRBJ1-4; D remains unclear. The germline gives CDR1 DFQATT, CDR2 SNEGSKA (reference sequence). CDR3 length: 15 residues. Between the trimmed V and J ends, which lost 6 bases and 8 bases, there was a span of 22 bases. This chain's CDR3 is CSADGMRPQGEKLFF. In nucleotides, the CDR3 is TGCAGTGCCGATGGGATGAGGCCCCAAGGGGAAAAACTGTTTTTT.

The J gene is TRBJ2-3, the V gene TRBV6-5; D remains ambiguous. Trimming left V 6 bases short and J 7 bases short, with 17 bases between. Germline V lookup: CDR1 MNHEY, CDR2 SVGAGI. The length of the CDR3 is 14 residues. The CDR3 protein is CASRRGTLLNTQYF. The CDR3 coding sequence is TGTGCCAGCAGACGTGGCACGTTGCTAAATACGCAGTATTTT.

J is TRBJ1-4 and V is TRBV9; tentatively, D is TRBD1 (6 bases). This CDR3 has 16 residues. V lost 0 bases and J 8 bases, leaving 17 bases between the germline ends. The germline V gene has CDR1 SGDLS and CDR2 YYNGEE. CDR3 in amino acids: CASSVGDNRGGEKLFF. The DNA of the CDR3 is TGTGCCAGCAGCGTAGGGGACAACCGAGGCGGGGAAAAACTGTTTTTT.

This clonotype was found once. The chain is built from TRBV27 and TRBJ2-5; 14 nucleotides line up with TRBD2. Germline V lookup: CDR1 MNHEY, CDR2 SMNVEV (reference sequence). The trim removed 2 bases at V and 5 bases at J, leaving 13 bases unmatched. The CDR3 covers 19 residues. The CDR3 reads CASSLPRRRLAGGRETQYF. As DNA, the CDR3 is TGTGCCAGCAGTTTACCCCGTAGGAGACTAGCGGGGGGGCGTGAGACCCAGTACTTC.

The chain employs TRBV6-5 and TRBJ2-7; 7 bases line up with TRBD2. CDR3 length equals 15 residues. Trimming removed 4 bases from V and 1 base from J; junction bases left unmatched: 7. Germline lookup yields CDR1 MNHEY and CDR2 SVGAGI. The CDR3 spells CASSSYSGRSYEQYF. CDR3 sequence (DNA): TGTGCCAGCAGTTCTTATAGCGGGCGGTCCTACGAGCAGTACTTC.